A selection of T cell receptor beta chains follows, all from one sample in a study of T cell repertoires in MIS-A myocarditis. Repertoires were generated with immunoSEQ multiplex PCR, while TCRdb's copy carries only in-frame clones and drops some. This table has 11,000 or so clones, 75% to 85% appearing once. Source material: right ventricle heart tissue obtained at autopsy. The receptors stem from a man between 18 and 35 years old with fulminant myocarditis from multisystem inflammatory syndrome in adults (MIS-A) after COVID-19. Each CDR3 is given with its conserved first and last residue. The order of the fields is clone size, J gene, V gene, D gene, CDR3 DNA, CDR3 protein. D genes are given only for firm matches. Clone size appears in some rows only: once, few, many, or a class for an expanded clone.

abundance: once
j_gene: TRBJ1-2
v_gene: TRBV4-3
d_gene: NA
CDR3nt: TGCGCCAGCAGCCCAACAGGGAACTATGGCTACACCTTC
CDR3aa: CASSPTGNYGYTF

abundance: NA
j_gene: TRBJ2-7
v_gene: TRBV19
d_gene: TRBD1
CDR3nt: TGTGCCAGTAGTACCTGGGGGGACAGGGGCCACGAGCAGTACTTC
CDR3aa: CASSTWGDRGHEQYF

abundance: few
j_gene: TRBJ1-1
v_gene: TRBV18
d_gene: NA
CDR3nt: TGTGCCAGCTCACCGGTGGCGGGGAACACTGAAGCTTTCTTT
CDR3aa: CASSPVAGNTEAFF

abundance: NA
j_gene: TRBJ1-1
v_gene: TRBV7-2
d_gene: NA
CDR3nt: TGTGCCAGCAGCCGACGGGTTGACACTGAAGCTTTCTTT
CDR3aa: CASSRRVDTEAFF

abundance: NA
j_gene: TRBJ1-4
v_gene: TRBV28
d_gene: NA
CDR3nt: TGTGCCAGCTTGGGACCAACTAATGAAAAACTGTTTTTT
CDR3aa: CASLGPTNEKLFF

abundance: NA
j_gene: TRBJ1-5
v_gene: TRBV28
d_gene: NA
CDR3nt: TGTGCCAGCAAAATGGGTCGCGGGGGGGGGCAGCCCCAGCATTTT
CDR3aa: CASKMGRGGGQPQHF

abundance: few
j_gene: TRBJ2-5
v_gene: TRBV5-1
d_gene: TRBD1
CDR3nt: TGCGCCAGCAGCTTGTCAAGGACAGGGCAGGAGACCCAGTACTTC
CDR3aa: CASSLSRTGQETQYF

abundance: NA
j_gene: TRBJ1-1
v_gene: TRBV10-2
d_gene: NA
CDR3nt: TGCGCCAGCAGTGAGTCTGGGGGAAGGACTGAAGCTTTCTTT
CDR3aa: CASSESGGRTEAFF

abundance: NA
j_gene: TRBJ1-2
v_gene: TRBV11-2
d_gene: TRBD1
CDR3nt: TGTGCCAGCAGTCAGACAGGGGTCGAATCGGGTGGCTACACCTTC
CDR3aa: CASSQTGVESGGYTF

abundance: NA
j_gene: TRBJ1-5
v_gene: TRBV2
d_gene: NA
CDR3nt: TGTGCCAGCAGTGAATCCAGCTTTAATCAGCCCCAGCATTTT
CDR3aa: CASSESSFNQPQHF

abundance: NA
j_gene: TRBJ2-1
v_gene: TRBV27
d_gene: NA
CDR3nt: TGTGCCAGCAGGAGGGGGGCCCCTGGGACGAATGAGCAGTTCTTC
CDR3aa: CASRRGAPGTNEQFF

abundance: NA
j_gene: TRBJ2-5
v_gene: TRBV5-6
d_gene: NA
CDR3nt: TGTGCCAGCAGCTTAGGGCTGGGGGAGACCCAGTACTTC
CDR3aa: CASSLGLGETQYF

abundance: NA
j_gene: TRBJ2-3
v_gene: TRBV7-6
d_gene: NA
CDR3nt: TGTGCCAGCAGCTTATCCCACACTCGGATTGGACGTATGAGCACAGATACGCAGTATTTT
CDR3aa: CASSLSHTRIGRMSTDTQYF

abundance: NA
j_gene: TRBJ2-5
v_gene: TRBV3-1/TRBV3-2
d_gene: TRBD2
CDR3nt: TGTGCCAGCAGCCCCTCGACTAGCGTCGAGACCCAGTACTTC
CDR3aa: CASSPSTSVETQYF

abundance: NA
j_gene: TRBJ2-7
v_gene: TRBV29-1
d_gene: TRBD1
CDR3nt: TGCAGCGTTCGACAGGGGCCCTACGAGCAGTACTTC
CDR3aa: CSVRQGPYEQYF

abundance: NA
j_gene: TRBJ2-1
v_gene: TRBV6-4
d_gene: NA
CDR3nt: TGTGCCAGCAGTGAAAGATTGTTGTCGGAGCAGTTCTTC
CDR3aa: CASSERLLSEQFF